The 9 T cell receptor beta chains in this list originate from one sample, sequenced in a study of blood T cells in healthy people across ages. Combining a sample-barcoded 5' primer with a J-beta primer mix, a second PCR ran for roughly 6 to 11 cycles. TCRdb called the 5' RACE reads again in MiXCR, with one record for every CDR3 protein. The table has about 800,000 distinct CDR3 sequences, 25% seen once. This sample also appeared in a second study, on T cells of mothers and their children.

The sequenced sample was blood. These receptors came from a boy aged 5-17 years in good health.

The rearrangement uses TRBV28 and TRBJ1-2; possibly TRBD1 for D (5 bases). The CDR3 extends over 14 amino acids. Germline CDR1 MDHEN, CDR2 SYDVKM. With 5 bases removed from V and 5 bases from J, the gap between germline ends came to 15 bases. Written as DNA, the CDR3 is TGTGCCAGCAGTCGTACAGGTGAAGCTTATGGCTACACCTTC. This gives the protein CASSRTGEAYGYTF.

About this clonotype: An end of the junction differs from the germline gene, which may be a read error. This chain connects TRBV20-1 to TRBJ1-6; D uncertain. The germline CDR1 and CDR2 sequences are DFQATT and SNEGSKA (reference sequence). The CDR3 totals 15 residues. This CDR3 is CSAPGWSSYNPPLHF. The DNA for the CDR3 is TGCAGTGCACCCGGCTGGAGCTCCTATAATCCACCCCTCCACTTT.

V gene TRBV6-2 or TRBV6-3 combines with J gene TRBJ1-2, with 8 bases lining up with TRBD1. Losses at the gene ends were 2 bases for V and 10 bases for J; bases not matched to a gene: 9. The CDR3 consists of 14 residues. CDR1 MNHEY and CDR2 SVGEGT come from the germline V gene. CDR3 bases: TGTGCCAGCAGTTACAGGACAGGGCCTTACGACTACACCTTC. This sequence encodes CASSYRTGPYDYTF.

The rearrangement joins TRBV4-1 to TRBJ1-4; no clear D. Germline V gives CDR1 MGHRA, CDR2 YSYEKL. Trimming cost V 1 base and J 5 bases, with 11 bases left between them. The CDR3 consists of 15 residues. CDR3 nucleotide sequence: TGCGCCAGCAGCCAAGGTGGGGTGGGGAATGAAAAACTGTTTTTT. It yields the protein CASSQGGVGNEKLFF.

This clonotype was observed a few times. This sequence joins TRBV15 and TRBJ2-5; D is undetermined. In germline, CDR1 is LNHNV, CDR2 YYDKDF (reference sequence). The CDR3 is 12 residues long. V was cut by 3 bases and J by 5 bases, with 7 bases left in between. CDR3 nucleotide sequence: TGTGCCACCAGCAGCTTGAGTGAGACCCAGTACTTC. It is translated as CATSSLSETQYF. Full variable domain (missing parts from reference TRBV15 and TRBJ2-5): DAMVIQNPRYQVTQFGKPVTLSCSQTLNHNVMYWYQQKSSQAPKLLFHYYDKDFNNEADTPDNFQSRRPNTSFCFLDIRSPGLGDTAMYLCATSSLSETQYFGPGTRLLVL.

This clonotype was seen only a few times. CDR3 bases: TGTGCCAGCAGCCCTTTGAGGGTTGTGGGGGTCAATCAGCCCCAGCATTTT. This gives the protein CASSPLRVVGVNQPQHF. This chain joins TRBV7-2 and TRBJ1-5; a weak D match, TRBD1 (5 bases). The CDR3 consists of 17 residues. Trimming stripped 5 bases from V and 3 bases from J, with 20 bases between. The V gene's germline CDR1 is SGHTA and CDR2 FQGNSA.

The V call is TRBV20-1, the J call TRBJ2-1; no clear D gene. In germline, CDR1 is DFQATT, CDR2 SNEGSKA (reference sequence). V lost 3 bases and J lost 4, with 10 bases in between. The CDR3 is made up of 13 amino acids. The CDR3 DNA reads TGCAGTGCTAGTTGGCGGATATACAATGAGCAGTTCTTC. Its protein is CSASWRIYNEQFF.

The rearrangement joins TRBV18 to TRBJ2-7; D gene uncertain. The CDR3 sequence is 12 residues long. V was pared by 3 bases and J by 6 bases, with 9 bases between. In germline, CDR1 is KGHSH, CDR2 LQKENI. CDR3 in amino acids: CASSPGVPEQYF. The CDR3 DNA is TGTGCCAGCTCACCGGGCGTTCCCGAGCAGTACTTC.

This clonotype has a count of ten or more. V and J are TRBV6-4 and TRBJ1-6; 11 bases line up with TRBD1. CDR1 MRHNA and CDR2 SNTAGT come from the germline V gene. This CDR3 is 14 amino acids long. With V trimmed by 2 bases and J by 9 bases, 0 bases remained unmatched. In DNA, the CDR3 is TGTGCCAGCAGTGACGGGACAGGGGGTTCACCCCTCCACTTT. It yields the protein CASSDGTGGSPLHF.